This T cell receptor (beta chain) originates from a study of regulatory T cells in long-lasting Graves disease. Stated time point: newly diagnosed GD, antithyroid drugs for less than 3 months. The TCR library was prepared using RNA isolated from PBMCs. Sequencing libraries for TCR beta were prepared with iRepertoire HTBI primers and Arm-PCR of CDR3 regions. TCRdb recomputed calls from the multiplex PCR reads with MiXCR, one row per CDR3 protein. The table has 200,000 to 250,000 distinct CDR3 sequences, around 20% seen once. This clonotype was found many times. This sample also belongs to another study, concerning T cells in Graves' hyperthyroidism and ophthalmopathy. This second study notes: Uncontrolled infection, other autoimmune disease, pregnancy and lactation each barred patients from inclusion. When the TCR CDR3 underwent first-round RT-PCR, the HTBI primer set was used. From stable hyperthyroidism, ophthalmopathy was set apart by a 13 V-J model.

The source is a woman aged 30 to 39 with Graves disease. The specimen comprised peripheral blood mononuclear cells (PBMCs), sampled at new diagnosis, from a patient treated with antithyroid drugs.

The CDR3 bases are TGTGCCAGTCCTGGACTAGCGGGGGCAGATACGCAGTATTTT. Translation gives CASPGLAGADTQYF. This chain connects TRBV7-9 to TRBJ2-3; TRBD2 agrees at 13 bases. CDR3 length: 14 amino acids. Germline CDR1 SEHNR, CDR2 FQNEAQ (reference sequence). V shed 9 bases, J shed 4 bases, and the junction held 4 bases outside the gene matches.